The count of the clone carrying this T cell receptor (beta chain) is one. Its specificity is unknown. The CDR3 sequence is 17 residues long. The germline CDR1 and CDR2 sequences are SGHTA and FQGNSA. Unmatched junction bases numbered 10, after V lost 2 bases and J lost 5 bases. This record belongs to a study of cytomegalovirus exposure and HLA in healthy donors. TCRdb's copy holds only in-frame clones and misses some; the assay was immunoSEQ multiplex PCR. This table has more than 70,000 clones, almost 97% appearing once. Study-level results: Among the CMV-associated chains, a few were confirmed in vitro as specific for CMV antigens.

Input material: PBMCs. This clonotype was obtained from a man aged 18 to 29 in good health and CMV-seropositive. The rearrangement joins TRBV7-2 to TRBJ2-5, with 11 bases identical to TRBD1. The CDR3 DNA sequence: TGTGCCAGCAGCTTACCCTCAAGAGGGGACAGGGGGGAGACCCAGTACTTC. As protein: CASSLPSRGDRGETQYF.